The 11 T cell receptor beta chains below were found in one sample sequenced in a study of human T cells and chemical hapten exposure. Indicated time point: patch test 2, 6 weeks after DPC sensitization. As to treatment: therapeutic diphenylcyclopropenone sensitization with weekly scalp DPC. Each CDR3 protein is one row after TCRdb ran MiXCR on the RACE reads. This sample has roughly 96,000 distinct CDR3 sequences, with around 9.3% found just once. The input for sequencing was whole blood, taken in connection with sensitization to the hapten diphenylcyclopropenone (DPC). The origin of the receptors is a woman in her forties with alopecia areata. Some clones in this sample may be carry-over from other donors' samples.

This clonotype was counted at least ten times. The V gene is TRBV11-3, the J gene TRBJ2-6, with D uncertain. Germline CDR1 and CDR2: SGHNT and YENEEA. The CDR3 contains 16 residues. The V end lost 1 base, the J end lost 0 bases, and 7 bases lay between the germline ends. CDR3 loop: CASSLARGSGANVLTF. Written as DNA, the CDR3 is TGTGCCAGCAGCTTAGCGAGAGGCTCTGGGGCCAACGTCCTGACTTTC. The full variable domain, in which reference TRBV11-3 and TRBJ2-6 provide the parts outside the CDR3, is EAGVVQSPRYKIIEKKQPVAFWCNPISGHNTLYWYLQNLGQGPELLIRYENEEAVDDSQLPKDRFSAERLKGVDSTLKIQPAELGDSAVYLCASSLARGSGANVLTFGAGSRLTVL.

At least ten counts were recorded for this clonotype. This chain joins TRBV29-1 and TRBJ2-7; TRBD2 is a possible D gene (6 bases). The germline V gene has CDR1 SQVTM and CDR2 ANQGSEA. Trimming stripped 4 bases from V and 5 bases from J, with 18 bases between. The CDR3 contains 14 residues. The CDR3 coding sequence is TGCAGCGTTGCCGGGGGTGCCTCGGACCACGAGCAGTACTTC. Translating it yields CSVAGGASDHEQYF.

This clonotype appeared a few times. This rearrangement joins TRBV6-6 to TRBJ1-6; maybe TRBD1 (5 bases). The CDR3 loop spans 14 amino acids. Germline assignment: CDR1 MNHNY and CDR2 SVGAGI (reference sequence). V was pared by 6 bases and J by 6 bases, with 12 bases between. CDR3 loop: CASSWDDSNSPLHF. The CDR3 nucleotides are TGTGCCAGCAGCTGGGACGACAGTAATTCACCCCTCCACTTT.

This clonotype was recorded a few times. This sequence joins TRBV7-2 and TRBJ2-3, with 8 bases aligning to TRBD2. J lost 1 base, V lost 2 bases, and 2 bases had no gene match. The CDR3 length is 15 residues. The germline V gene has CDR1 SGHTA and CDR2 FQGNSA. In DNA form, the CDR3 reads TGTGCCAGCAGCTTACAAGCGGGGGGCACAGATACGCAGTATTTT. As protein: CASSLQAGGTDTQYF.

In its sample, this clonotype was seen a few times. The V call is TRBV10-1, the J call TRBJ2-6, with a tentative D call TRBD2 (5 bases). This CDR3 is 14 amino acids long. Germline V gene lookup returns CDR1 WNHNN and CDR2 SYGVQD (reference sequence). Trimming took 7 bases from V and 0 from J, leaving 7 bases between them. The CDR3 DNA is TGCGCCAGCACGGAGGACTCTGGGGCCAACGTCCTGACTTTC. Amino acid sequence: CASTEDSGANVLTF.

This clonotype was observed at least ten times. The chain recombines TRBV19 with TRBJ2-3; D may match TRBD1 or TRBD2 (5 bases each). This CDR3 region has 15 residues. Trimming shortened V by 5 bases and J by 4 bases, and 16 bases separated the two germline ends. Germline V gives CDR1 LNHDA, CDR2 SQIVND (reference sequence). The CDR3 coding sequence is TGTGCCAGTAGTCTCACGACCCGAGGGGCAGATACGCAGTATTTT. It encodes CASSLTTRGADTQYF.

This rearrangement joins TRBV5-5 to TRBJ1-2; 7 positions match TRBD1. The CDR3 sequence is 18 residues long. Unmatched junction bases numbered 18, after V lost 7 bases and J lost 0 bases. CDR1 is SGHKS, CDR2 YYEKEE, per germline (reference sequence). The CDR3 reads CASSRQGSVRMSNYGYTF. CDR3 DNA: TGTGCCAGCTCGCGACAGGGCTCGGTTCGGATGTCTAACTATGGCTACACCTTC.

This clonotype was seen many times. The chain joins TRBV7-9 to TRBJ2-3; TRBD1 matches at 7 bases. Germline lookup yields CDR1 SEHNR and CDR2 FQNEAQ (reference sequence). Trimming took 3 bases from V and 7 from J; bases not matched to a gene: 13. CDR3 length equals 16 residues. In DNA, the CDR3 is TGTGCCAGCAGCTTCCGCCCGGGACAGTACAGTAATACGCAGTATTTT. Translation gives CASSFRPGQYSNTQYF.

V and J are TRBV6-6 and TRBJ2-7; 7 nucleotides match TRBD1. Germline V gene sequence: CDR1 MNHNY, CDR2 SVGAGI (reference sequence). V lost 5 bases to trimming and J lost 5 bases; unmatched junction nucleotides: 9. This CDR3 is 14 amino acids long. The CDR3 nucleotides are TGTGCCAGCAGTCACCGGGACAGCCAGGACGAGCAGTACTTC. This gives the protein CASSHRDSQDEQYF.

V is TRBV29-1 and J is TRBJ2-3; 8 bases fit TRBD2. Germline V gene sequence: CDR1 SQVTM, CDR2 ANQGSEA. V trimming: 6 bases; J trimming: 3 bases; junction bases outside the gene matches: 8. The CDR3 consists of 14 residues. The chain's CDR3 is CSVRGGRKTDTQYF. In nucleotides, the CDR3 is TGCAGCGTCCGGGGGGGGCGGAAAACAGATACGCAGTATTTT.

J is TRBJ2-2 and V is TRBV20-1, with 7 bases that match TRBD2. The CDR3 sequence is 15 residues long. Germline trimming cut 4 bases from V and 2 bases from J; bases unmatched to any gene: 7. Germline values: CDR1 DFQATT, CDR2 SNEGSKA (reference sequence). The CDR3 is CSANPREENTGELFF. In DNA form, the CDR3 reads TGCAGTGCTAACCCCCGGGAGGAAAACACCGGGGAGCTGTTTTTT.